This passage covers 14 T cell receptor beta chains from one sample sequenced in a study of blood T cell repertoires in COVID-19 (dated by TCRdb to 2019 to 2021). The library was generated by the immunoSEQ multiplex PCR assay. TCRdb mirrors the immuneACCESS table, restricted to in-frame sequences. Some clones are absent from its copies; in checked studies, under half trace to an unresolved V gene, and the reason for the others is unknown. The sample table contains over 85,000 clones; only one count was recorded for around nine tenths of them. The ten largest make up over 2.5% of the sample. Sequences were obtained from peripheral blood. The receptor set was obtained from a middle-aged man with active or convalescent COVID-19.

The chain couples TRBV6-2 or TRBV6-3 to TRBJ2-7; D may be TRBD1 (5 bases). Germline assignment: CDR1 MNHEY and CDR2 SVGEGT. V lost 0 bases and J lost 6, with 18 bases in between. CDR3 size: 16 residues. CDR3 region: CASSYSNTGVVREQYF. The CDR3 coding sequence is TGTGCCAGCAGTTACTCGAATACAGGAGTAGTTCGCGAGCAGTACTTC.

This clone was seen more than once but under ten times. The rearrangement uses TRBV7-6 and TRBJ2-5, with 12 bases lining up with TRBD2. Trimming removed 4 bases from V and 0 bases from J; junction bases left unmatched: 9. The CDR3 length is 18 residues. Germline lookup yields CDR1 SGHVS and CDR2 FNYEAQ. CDR3 nucleotide sequence: TGTGCCAGCAGCTCCCGACTAGCGGGGGCGACGTACCAAGAGACCCAGTACTTC. Protein sequence: CASSSRLAGATYQETQYF. Drawing the rest from reference TRBV7-6 and TRBJ2-5, the complete variable domain is GAGVSQSPRYKVTKRGQDVALRCDPISGHVSLYWYRQALGQGPEFLTYFNYEAQQDKSGLPNDRFSAERPEGSISTLTIQRTEQRDSAMYRCASSSRLAGATYQETQYFGPGTRLLVL.

This chain joins TRBV18 and TRBJ1-1; no firm D call. Trimming left V 5 bases short and J 2 bases short, with 3 bases between. CDR1 is KGHSH and CDR2 is LQKENI in the germline V gene. The CDR3 sequence is 11 residues long. The CDR3 coding sequence is TGTGCCAGCTCATCTAACACTGAAGCTTTCTTT. Its translation is CASSSNTEAFF.

V usage is TRBV5-4 and J usage is TRBJ1-2; D is possibly TRBD1 (5 bases). Trimming left V 1 base short and J 0 bases short, with 7 bases between. There are 14 residues in the CDR3. Germline CDR1 SGHNT, CDR2 YYREEE (reference sequence). The CDR3 DNA reads TGTGCCAGCAGCTTGCGGGGGACTAACTATGGCTACACCTTC. It encodes CASSLRGTNYGYTF.

The rearrangement uses TRBV3-1 (or the pseudogene TRBV3-2) and TRBJ2-3, with D maybe TRBD1 (6 bases). This CDR3 is 13 amino acids long. Trimming removed 1 base from V and 6 bases from J, with 8 bases in between. The germline V gene has CDR1 LGHDT and CDR2 YNNKEL (reference sequence). The chain's CDR3 is CASSQVRGDTQYF. The CDR3 nucleotides read TGTGCCAGCAGCCAAGTTAGGGGGGATACGCAGTATTTT.

V usage is TRBV28 and J usage is TRBJ1-2; the D is unclear. Germline CDR1 and CDR2: MDHEN and SYDVKM. The CDR3 runs 12 residues. Between the trimmed V and J ends, which lost 5 bases and 8 bases, there was a span of 12 bases. In nucleotides, the CDR3 is TGTGCCAGCAGTATCTCCCAGCGGGGCTACACCTTC. This gives the protein CASSISQRGYTF.

The V and J genes are TRBV27 and TRBJ2-5; 7 nucleotides agree with TRBD1. Germline V gene sequence: CDR1 MNHEY, CDR2 SMNVEV (reference sequence). The V gene end was trimmed by 1 base and the J gene end by 4 bases; junction bases not matched to a gene: 6. The CDR3 has 15 amino acids. The CDR3 sequence: CASSLLRGPGETQYF. The CDR3 DNA reads as TGTGCCAGCAGTTTATTGAGGGGGCCGGGAGAGACCCAGTACTTC.

The CDR3 DNA reads TGTGCCAGCAGTGACCTCCCGGGTAACGGCTACACCTTC. It specifies CASSDLPGNGYTF. The J gene is TRBJ1-2, the V gene TRBV6-1, with no clear D. The germline V gene encodes CDR1 MNHNS and CDR2 SASEGT. This CDR3 has 13 residues. V was pared by 3 bases and J by 8 bases, with 13 bases between.

A few counts support this clone. V is TRBV3-1 (or the pseudogene TRBV3-2) and J is TRBJ1-2; D is uncertain. The V end was cut by 3 bases, the J end by 1 base, with 9 bases between. The CDR3 has 14 amino acids. CDR1 is LGHDT, CDR2 YNNKEL, per germline (reference sequence). The CDR3 nucleotides read TGTGCCAGCAGCCAGGGGAGGCTTAACTATGGCTACACCTTC. Translation gives CASSQGRLNYGYTF.

This rearrangement joins TRBV19 to TRBJ2-1, with D uncertain. This CDR3 has 13 amino acids. Germline loops: CDR1 LNHDA, CDR2 SQIVND (reference sequence). V gave up 3 bases and J gave up 7 bases, with 10 bases separating them. The DNA of the CDR3 is TGTGCCAGTAGTATGGCGACATTGAATGAGCAGTTCTTC. As protein: CASSMATLNEQFF. The full variable domain, completed using reference TRBV19 and TRBJ2-1, is DGGITQSPKYLFRKEGQNVTLSCEQNLNHDAMYWYRQDPGQGLRLIYYSQIVNDFQKGDIAEGYSVSREKKESFPLTVTSAQKNPTAFYLCASSMATLNEQFFGPGTRLTVL.

This chain connects TRBV24-1 to TRBJ2-3, with D possibly being TRBD1 (6 bases). In germline, CDR1 is KGHDR, CDR2 SFDVKD. V lost 9 bases, J lost 0 bases, and 9 bases lay in between. This CDR3 has 13 residues. For the CDR3, the DNA is TGTGCCACCTCACAGGGAAGCACAGATACGCAGTATTTT. This encodes CATSQGSTDTQYF.

J is TRBJ2-1 and V is TRBV14, with 7 bases that match TRBD2. The CDR3 sequence is 16 residues long. The ends lost 0 bases at V and 2 bases at J; junction bases unmatched: 4. Germline V gene data show CDR1 as SGHDN and CDR2 as FVKESK. The DNA of the CDR3 is TGTGCCAGCAGCCAAGACCGGGACTACACCTACAATGAGCAGTTCTTC. Translation: CASSQDRDYTYNEQFF.

The CDR3 nucleotides read TGTGCCAGCAGTGATCAGACAGGGAGGTTGGAGACCCAGTACTTC. It is translated as CASSDQTGRLETQYF. The gene calls are TRBV2 and TRBJ2-5, with D perhaps matching TRBD1 (7 bases). V shed 3 bases and J shed 5 bases, with 16 bases lying between them. The germline gives CDR1 SNHLY, CDR2 FYNNEI. The CDR3 covers 15 residues.

V is TRBV12-3 or TRBV12-4 and J is TRBJ1-4; the D is unclear. The CDR3 is made up of 12 amino acids. The germline V and J ends were trimmed by 8 bases and 8 bases, with 12 bases remaining between them. This CDR3 is CASGSPEEKLFF. The CDR3 DNA reads as TGTGCCAGCGGGTCCCCGGAGGAAAAACTGTTTTTT.